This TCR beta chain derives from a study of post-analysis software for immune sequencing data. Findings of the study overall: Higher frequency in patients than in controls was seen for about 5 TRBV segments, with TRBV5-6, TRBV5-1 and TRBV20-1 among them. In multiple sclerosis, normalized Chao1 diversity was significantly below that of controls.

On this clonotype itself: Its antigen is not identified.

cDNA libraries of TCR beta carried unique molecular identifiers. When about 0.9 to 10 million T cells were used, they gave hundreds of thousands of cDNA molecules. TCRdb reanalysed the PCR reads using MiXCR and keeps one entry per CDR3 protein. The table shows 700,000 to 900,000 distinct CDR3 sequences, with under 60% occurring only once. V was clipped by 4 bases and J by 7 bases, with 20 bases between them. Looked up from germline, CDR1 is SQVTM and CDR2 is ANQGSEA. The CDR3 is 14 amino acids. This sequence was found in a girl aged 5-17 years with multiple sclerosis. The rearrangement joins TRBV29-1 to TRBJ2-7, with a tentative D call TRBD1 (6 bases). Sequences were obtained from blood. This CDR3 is CSVGDRLRVNEQYF. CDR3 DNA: TGCAGCGTTGGAGACAGGTTAAGGGTCAATGAGCAGTACTTC.